This T cell receptor (beta chain) was recovered during a study of blood T cell repertoires in COVID-19 (dated by TCRdb to 2020 to 2021). Looking at the study overall: The collaborator samples originated in the United States, Italy and Spain and spanned the acute and convalescent phases of COVID-19. HLA class I and class II types, where available, came from metadata supplied by the sample provider rather than from assay-based typing. The prospective study material was composed of cDNA or gDNA derived from T cells, B-cell-depleted T cells, or PBMCs. The sample metadata nearly always contained a de-identified subject ID, COVID-19 status, age in years and sex. A freely available public database, intended as a resource for researchers studying the immune response to SARS-CoV-2, is where the repertoires were released. The dataset comprised deeply sampled blood TCRbeta repertoires from subjects exposed to, actively infected with, or recovered from COVID-19. The samples were drawn from two sources: the first 160 participants of the ongoing ImmuneRACE study, and over 1,000 subjects contributed by 6 global collaborators. What the study reported, not specific to this receptor: Clinical and demographic metadata were provided uncurated, with the amount varying by source and participant.

Each collaborating institution followed its own protocols to collect whole blood in K2EDTA tubes. Collaborator samples were shipped for TCRbeta analysis as frozen whole blood, isolated PBMCs, or DNA extracted from either sample type. TCRbeta CDR3 regions were amplified from genomic DNA using the immunoSEQ Assay, a bias-controlled multiplex PCR. Under the source paper's analysis protocol: The number of nucleated cells in each sample was estimated by amplification of reference gene primers within the assay. Sequence reads were collapsed and filtered to measure the absolute abundance of every unique TCRbeta CDR3 rearrangement. For each sample, productive Simpson clonality was calculated as the square root of Simpson's diversity index across productive rearrangements. TCRdb carries this immuneACCESS record with in-frame sequences only. Its versions omit some clonotypes, under half of them owing to an unresolved V gene in the studies checked, with the rest unexplained. V and J calls and clone size are given by that table; D and trimming were obtained from the DNA. This sample is represented by 75,000 to 100,000 clones; roughly 80% of them were singletons. The ten largest clones add up to roughly 4.4% of the sample.

CDR1 and CDR2 were assigned from the germline V gene as MDHEN and SYDVKM. The germline ends are 15 bases apart after V is trimmed by 5 bases and J by 5 bases. The CDR3 runs 14 residues from the cysteine to the phenylalanine. CDR3 DNA only is kept here, 42 bases in frame from base 1. A remark on this clone: The antigen it recognizes is unknown. It has no much larger one-base neighbor in the sample; base qualities were not kept.

Rearrangement joined TRBV28 to TRBJ2-5; the D gene is perhaps TRBD1, on 6 matching bases. The sequence was obtained from a man in his sixties with acute or convalescent COVID-19. Sequencing was performed on peripheral blood. This receptor has the CDR3 CASSPPQGWETQYF. The DNA is TGTGCCAGCAGTCCACCGCAGGGGTGGGAGACCCAGTACTTC.